Below are 6 T cell receptor beta chains sequenced from a single sample in a study of blood T cells in healthy people across ages (dated by TCRdb to about 2015). The receptor library was made with 5' RACE. The data were produced on an Illumina HiSeq 2500. A second PCR of roughly 6 to 11 cycles was run with a J-beta primer mix and a sample-barcoded 5' primer. TCRdb passed the public sequencing reads through fastp at Q25 and MiXCR, retaining productive beta sequences. A single entry per CDR3 protein holds the most common genes and DNA from its merged rows. The sample profile shows about 1.7 million distinct CDR3 sequences; roughly 28% of them were found once. The ten largest clones take up roughly 8% of the sample. The sequenced sample consisted of blood. The receptors come from a woman in her thirties in good health.

This clonotype came up many times. The rearrangement links TRBV7-2 to TRBJ2-1, with 10 bases that match TRBD2. CDR1 and CDR2 (germline): SGHTA, FQGNSA. Unmatched junction bases numbered 3, after V lost 4 bases and J lost 3 bases. The length of the CDR3 is 15 residues. The CDR3 here is CASSSSGGFYNEQFF. CDR3 nucleotide sequence: TGTGCCAGCAGCTCTAGCGGGGGATTCTACAATGAGCAGTTCTTC.

On this clonotype: An end of the junction does not agree with germline; a read error may underlie this. The chain recombines TRBV7-9 with TRBJ2-3, with 10 bases lining up with TRBD2. This CDR3 is built from 14 residues. Per the germline V gene, CDR1 is SEHNR and CDR2 is FQNEAQ (reference sequence). Here the CDR3 DNA reads TGTGCCAGCAGTCCTAGCGGGAGTTCAGATGCGCAGTATTTT. It yields the protein CASSPSGSSDAQYF.

The chain carries TRBV5-1 and TRBJ1-6; TRBD1 aligns across 12 bases. This CDR3 is built from 15 residues. V gave up 4 bases and J gave up 12 bases; unmatched junction bases: 8. Germline assignment: CDR1 SGHRS and CDR2 YFSETQ. The CDR3 region has the DNA TGCGCCAGCAGCACCTCCGGGACAGGGGGCGAACCCCTCCACTTT. It specifies CASSTSGTGGEPLHF.

Points on this clonotype: An end of the junction differs from the germline gene, which may be a read error. The rearrangement links TRBV11-2 to TRBJ1-6; 7 nucleotides match TRBD1. The CDR3 runs to 15 residues. CDR1 SGHAT and CDR2 FQNNGV come from the germline V gene. In nucleotides, the CDR3 is TGTGCCAGCAGCTCGATACAGGGGAAAGGGTCACCCCCCCACTTT. Residues: CASSSIQGKGSPPHF.

This chain links TRBV20-1 with TRBJ1-1; TRBD1 matches at 9 bases. Germline lookup yields CDR1 DFQATT and CDR2 SNEGSKA (reference sequence). Trimming took 0 bases from V and 1 from J; bases not matched to a gene: 6. This CDR3 has 16 residues. The CDR3: CSARDVTQGANTEAFF. CDR3 nucleotides: TGCAGTGCTAGAGACGTGACACAGGGGGCGAACACTGAAGCTTTCTTT.

V gene TRBV11-2 combines with J gene TRBJ2-3; D possibly corresponds to TRBD2 (6 bases). From germline, CDR1 is SGHAT and CDR2 FQNNGV. The V end was cut by 2 bases, the J end by 6 bases, with 15 bases between. This CDR3 spans 15 amino acids. The CDR3 protein is CASSLTSWGTDTQYF. DNA of the CDR3: TGTGCCAGCAGCTTAACTAGCTGGGGTACGGATACGCAGTATTTT. Filled out from reference TRBV11-2 and TRBJ2-3, the complete variable domain reads EAGVAQSPRYKIIEKRQSVAFWCNPISGHATLYWYQQILGQGPKLLIQFQNNGVVDDSQLPKDRFSAERLKGVDSTLKIQPAKLEDSAVYLCASSLTSWGTDTQYFGPGTRLTVL.